The T cell receptor beta chain under discussion was sequenced for a study of beta chain features in type 1 diabetes. Study results and caveats: Compared to healthy donors, patients appeared to have naive, central memory and Treg TCRB repertoires that were more alike. For Type 1 diabetes patients, all four CD4+ subsets carried TCRB CDR3s that were moderately but significantly shorter.

The isolated RNA, all of it, was reverse transcribed, so expressed TCRB transcripts were what got sequenced. Samples of naive, central memory and regulatory T cells yielded a mean of approximately 3.9 million reads. Assay used: immunoSEQ multiplex PCR; TCRdb lists only in-frame clones, some missing. This sample has 600,000 to 700,000 clones; around 11% occur once, and the top ten carry 0.095% to 0.15%. The CDR3 runs to 16 residues. Germline V CDR1 and CDR2: SGHTA, FQGTGA. Trimming took 5 bases from V and 9 from J; bases not matched to a gene: 15. This clone was seen a few times. The antigen remains unidentified.

This receptor was identified in a man aged 25 to 40 with type 1 diabetes. The sample comprised naive CD4+ T cells from blood. The V gene is TRBV7-3, the J gene TRBJ2-1; 8 bases line up with TRBD2. This CDR3 reads CASSPPGSGDLGEQFF. For the CDR3, the DNA is TGTGCCAGCAGCCCGCCGGGTAGCGGGGATTTGGGTGAGCAGTTCTTC.